These 25 T cell receptor beta chains originate from one sample sequenced in a study of cytomegalovirus exposure and HLA in healthy donors. It was with 60 Vbeta and 13 Jbeta primers that the PCR ran. The method was immunoSEQ multiplex PCR; TCRdb's version includes in-frame clones alone and lacks a portion of them. The sample has about 150,000 clones; under 70% are singletons. The source material was PBMCs. All receptors come from a woman aged 25 to 39 in good health and CMV-seropositive.

J is TRBJ1-5 and V is TRBV27, with 8 bases aligning to TRBD1. Germline CDR1 reads MNHEY; CDR2 reads SMNVEV (reference sequence). This CDR3 spans 16 amino acids. With V trimmed by 2 bases and J by 4 bases, 7 bases remained unmatched. CDR3 in amino acids: CASSLLGQGTNQPQHF. Here the CDR3 DNA reads TGTGCCAGCAGTTTACTTGGACAGGGAACAAATCAGCCCCAGCATTTT.

The gene calls are TRBV5-6 and TRBJ2-3, with D perhaps TRBD2 (7 bases). This CDR3 has 16 amino acids. Trimming shortened V by 3 bases and J by 2 bases, and 16 bases separated the two germline ends. The germline gives CDR1 SGHDT, CDR2 YYEEEE. The CDR3 DNA is TGTGCCAGCAGCTCCCTTGGGGGGGGCCTCACAGATACGCAGTATTTT. Protein product: CASSSLGGGLTDTQYF.

Only one count was recorded for this clone. The rearrangement joins TRBV4-1 to TRBJ2-7; TRBD2 might be the D (5 bases). The CDR3 consists of 14 residues. CDR1 and CDR2 from the germline V gene are MGHRA and YSYEKL. Trimming took off 2 bases at V and 2 bases at J, with 10 bases between the two ends. Written as DNA, the CDR3 is TGCGCCAGCAGCCAACCGGACGGGGCCTACGAGCAGTACTTC. As protein: CASSQPDGAYEQYF.

The chain is built from TRBV28 and TRBJ1-4, with 8 bases lining up with TRBD1. V was clipped by 3 bases and J by 7 bases; unmatched bases: 7. This CDR3 is 15 amino acids long. Germline CDR1 reads MDHEN; CDR2 reads SYDVKM. The CDR3 coding sequence is TGTGCCAGCAGTTTCCGACAGGGGCTGGGTGAAAAACTGTTTTTT. Protein product: CASSFRQGLGEKLFF.

The chain links TRBV6-1 to TRBJ2-5; D not certain. This CDR3 spans 14 amino acids. Germline values: CDR1 MNHNS, CDR2 SASEGT. The V and J ends lost 7 bases and 2 bases respectively, with 14 bases between them. The CDR3 bases are TGTGCCAGCACGGCAGCGAGCCTTCAAGAGACCCAGTACTTC. Translation gives CASTAASLQETQYF.

CDR3 sequence: CASSFVDRGDQPQHF. CDR3 DNA: TGTGCCAGCAGCTTTGTCGACCGAGGCGATCAGCCCCAGCATTTT. The chain carries TRBV5-5 and TRBJ1-5, with D uncertain. The germline V gene has CDR1 SGHKS and CDR2 YYEKEE (reference sequence). CDR3 length equals 15 residues. Trimming pared 2 bases from V and 5 bases from J, leaving 14 bases between.

The chain has TRBV15 and TRBJ2-5; the match to TRBD1 covers 8 bases. The J segment lost 0 bases and the V segment lost 7 bases, leaving 7 bases of the junction unmatched. Germline V gives CDR1 LNHNV, CDR2 YYDKDF (reference sequence). The CDR3 is 15 amino acids. The CDR3 loop reads CATTKDRGDQETQYF. CDR3 in DNA: TGTGCCACCACCAAAGACAGGGGTGACCAAGAGACCCAGTACTTC.

J is TRBJ2-3 and V is TRBV7-9; TRBD2 might be the D (5 bases). Trimming shortened V by 0 bases and J by 2 bases, and 12 bases separated the two germline ends. The CDR3 length is 16 residues. The germline V gene has CDR1 SEHNR and CDR2 FQNEAQ (reference sequence). Here the CDR3 reads CASSLAAGPPTDTQYF. CDR3 sequence (DNA): TGTGCCAGCAGCTTAGCGGCGGGTCCCCCCACAGATACGCAGTATTTT.

This clone occurred a few times. The chain carries TRBV28 and TRBJ1-2, with 7 bases matching TRBD1. Germline CDR1 and CDR2: MDHEN and SYDVKM. V was pared by 5 bases and J by 6 bases, with 6 bases of the junction left unmatched. The CDR3 has 13 amino acids. CDR3 nucleotides: TGTGCCAGCAGTCCCTGGACAGGCGATGGCTACACCTTC. Its protein product is CASSPWTGDGYTF.

This clone was detected only a few times. This chain joins TRBV2 and TRBJ2-7; 9 bases are shared with TRBD1. Unmatched junction bases numbered 9, after V lost 8 bases and J lost 4 bases. In germline, CDR1 is SNHLY, CDR2 FYNNEI. This CDR3 contains 14 residues. CDR3 in amino acids: CASGDRVSGYEQYF. CDR3 in DNA: TGTGCCAGCGGGGACAGGGTGTCTGGTTACGAGCAGTACTTC. The full variable domain, its missing parts supplied by reference TRBV2 and TRBJ2-7, is EPEVTQTPSHQVTQMGQEVILRCVPISNHLYFYWYRQILGQKVEFLVSFYNNEISEKSEIFDDQFSVERPDGSNFTLKIRSTKLEDSAMYFCASGDRVSGYEQYFGPGTRLTVT.

V is TRBV4-1 and J is TRBJ1-1; 7 bases agree with TRBD1. V was pared by 0 bases and J by 3 bases, with 1 base of the junction left unmatched. The V gene's germline CDR1 is MGHRA and CDR2 YSYEKL. CDR3 length: 14 amino acids. The CDR3 sequence is CASSQETGYTEAFF. Written as DNA, the CDR3 is TGCGCCAGCAGCCAAGAGACAGGGTACACTGAAGCTTTCTTT.

In this sample, this clone turned up many times. The chain carries TRBV2 and TRBJ1-1; D possibly corresponds to TRBD1 (6 bases). Germline V gives CDR1 SNHLY, CDR2 FYNNEI. The length of the CDR3 is 13 residues. V was clipped by 5 bases and J by 4 bases, with 11 bases between them. CDR3 amino acids: CASSTTGRTEAFF. Written as DNA, the CDR3 is TGTGCCAGCAGTACCACAGGGCGCACTGAAGCTTTCTTT.

This clone appeared a few times. This chain connects TRBV5-1 to TRBJ2-7, with D possibly being TRBD2 (6 bases). Germline V CDR1 and CDR2: SGHRS, YFSETQ. The CDR3 has 15 residues. Trimming took 5 bases from V and 2 from J, leaving 17 bases between them. Written as DNA, the CDR3 is TGCGCCAGCAGTAACGCAACGGGAGCTCCCTACGAGCAGTACTTC. It encodes CASSNATGAPYEQYF.

The rearrangement joins TRBV25-1 to TRBJ2-7; 7 bases match TRBD2. This CDR3 is 13 amino acids long. V shed 2 bases, J shed 6 bases, and the junction held 4 bases outside the gene matches. Germline lookup yields CDR1 MGHDK and CDR2 SYGVNS. The CDR3: CASSEGGELEQYF. CDR3 nucleotide sequence: TGTGCCAGCAGTGAAGGGGGGGAACTCGAGCAGTACTTC.

This clone showed up just a few times. V gene TRBV13 combines with J gene TRBJ2-1; 8 nucleotides agree with TRBD1. Germline CDR1 is PRHDT and CDR2 is FYEKMQ (reference sequence). This CDR3 region has 15 residues. J gave up 6 bases and V 8 bases, and 12 bases lay outside the gene matches. CDR3: CASQQGEEVRNEQFF. The CDR3 bases are TGTGCCAGCCAACAGGGGGAGGAGGTCCGCAATGAGCAGTTCTTC.

A few counts support this clone. The chain employs TRBV7-6 and TRBJ2-7; D ambiguous. The CDR3 is 12 residues long. The germline V gene encodes CDR1 SGHVS and CDR2 FNYEAQ. V lost 5 bases, J lost 2 bases, and 7 bases lay in between. CDR3 nucleotides: TGTGCCAGCAGCACGAGTCCCTACGAGCAGTACTTC. Encoded protein: CASSTSPYEQYF.

This rearrangement joins TRBV7-8 to TRBJ1-3; TRBD1 aligns across 8 bases. The CDR3 has 13 residues. Germline V gene lookup returns CDR1 SGHVS and CDR2 FQNEAQ. V gave up 5 bases and J gave up 7 bases; unmatched junction bases: 4. This CDR3 reads CASSPRQGNTIYF. The CDR3 nucleotides are TGTGCCAGCAGCCCCCGACAGGGGAACACCATATATTTT.

This clone was picked up a small number of times. This chain joins TRBV7-9 and TRBJ1-3; TRBD1 agrees at 10 bases. CDR3 length: 15 amino acids. Germline CDR1 SEHNR, CDR2 FQNEAQ (reference sequence). J gave up 2 bases and V 5 bases, and 3 bases lay outside the gene matches. The CDR3 coding sequence is TGTGCCAGCAGCGAAGGACAGGGGGCTGGAAACACCATATATTTT. Its translation: CASSEGQGAGNTIYF.

This sequence joins TRBV27 and TRBJ1-4; D perhaps matches TRBD1 (6 bases). Germline CDR1 is MNHEY and CDR2 is SMNVEV (reference sequence). Between the trimmed V and J ends, which lost 4 bases and 13 bases, there was a span of 22 bases. The CDR3 extends over 15 amino acids. The CDR3 DNA is TGTGCCAGCAGTTCCATAGGGACACTAAGGGGGGGACTGTTTTTT. Its protein product is CASSSIGTLRGGLFF.

The chain links TRBV30 to TRBJ2-1, with unresolved D. V was shortened by 2 bases and J by 13 bases, with 12 bases between the two germline ends. The CDR3 consists of 11 residues. CDR1 and CDR2 (germline): GTSNPN, SVGIG (reference sequence). The CDR3 here is CAWSSPGAQFF. In DNA, the CDR3 is TGTGCCTGGAGTTCACCGGGTGCCCAGTTCTTC.

This clone was detected a few times. In nucleotides, the CDR3 is TGCGCCAGCAGCCGTACGACTAGCGGGATGTACGAGCAGTACTTC. Translation: CASSRTTSGMYEQYF. This chain joins TRBV4-1 and TRBJ2-7; 11 bases agree with TRBD2. Trimming removed 4 bases from V and 4 bases from J; junction bases left unmatched: 6. This CDR3 is 15 amino acids long. Germline values: CDR1 MGHRA, CDR2 YSYEKL.

J is TRBJ1-1 and V is TRBV7-2; the D gene is possibly TRBD1 (6 bases). The CDR3 has 17 amino acids. Between the trimmed V and J ends, which lost 4 bases and 1 base, there was a span of 19 bases. The germline gives CDR1 SGHTA, CDR2 FQGNSA. CDR3 sequence (DNA): TGTGCCAGCAGCTCAACTTTTCTGGGACACCCGAACACTGAAGCTTTCTTT. Translated: CASSSTFLGHPNTEAFF.

This chain links TRBV28 with TRBJ2-5, with 9 bases that match TRBD1. Germline trimming cut 2 bases from V and 4 bases from J; bases unmatched to any gene: 5. This CDR3 is built from 15 residues. Germline lookup yields CDR1 MDHEN and CDR2 SYDVKM. DNA for the CDR3: TGTGCCAGCAGTTTAAGGGACAGGGTAGCAGAGACCCAGTACTTC. It specifies CASSLRDRVAETQYF.

This clone was detected only a few times. DNA for the CDR3: TGTGCCACCAGCAGAGATTGGGGCAGGTCCCTCACTGAAGCTTTCTTT. Translating gives CATSRDWGRSLTEAFF. The rearrangement uses TRBV15 and TRBJ1-1, with D perhaps matching TRBD1 (5 bases). This CDR3 has 16 residues. V dropped 0 bases and J dropped 4 bases, with 15 bases sitting between them. CDR1 is LNHNV and CDR2 is YYDKDF in the germline V gene (reference sequence).

This rearrangement joins TRBV6-6 to TRBJ2-3; unclear D gene. The germline V and J ends were trimmed by 2 bases and 2 bases, with 11 bases remaining between them. The CDR3 is 15 residues long. CDR1 and CDR2 (germline): MNHNY, SVGAGI (reference sequence). CDR3 sequence reads: CASSYSRSLTDTQYF. CDR3 coding DNA: TGTGCCAGCAGTTACAGTAGGAGTCTCACAGATACGCAGTATTTT.